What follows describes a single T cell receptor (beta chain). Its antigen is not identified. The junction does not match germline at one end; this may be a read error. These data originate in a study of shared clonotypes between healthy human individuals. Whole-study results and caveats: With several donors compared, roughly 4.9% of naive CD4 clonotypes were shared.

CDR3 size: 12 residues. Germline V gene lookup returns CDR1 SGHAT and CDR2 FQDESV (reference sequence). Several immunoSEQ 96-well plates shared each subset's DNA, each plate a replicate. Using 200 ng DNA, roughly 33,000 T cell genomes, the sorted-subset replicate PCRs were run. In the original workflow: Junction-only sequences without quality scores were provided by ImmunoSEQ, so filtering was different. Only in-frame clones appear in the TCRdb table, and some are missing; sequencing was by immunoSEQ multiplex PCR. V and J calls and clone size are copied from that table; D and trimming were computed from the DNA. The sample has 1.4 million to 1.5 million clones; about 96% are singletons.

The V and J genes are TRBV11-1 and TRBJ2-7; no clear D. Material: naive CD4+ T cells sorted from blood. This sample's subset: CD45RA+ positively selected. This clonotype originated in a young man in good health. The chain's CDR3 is CASSSQLGLLHF. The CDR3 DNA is TGTGCCAGCAGCTCTCAATTGGGGTTGTTACACTTC.